Given below is one TCR beta chain in context. The antigen it binds to is not known. Per-base qualities were not stored, and no clone one base away is much larger. The record originates from a study of beta chain features in type 1 diabetes (dated by TCRdb to between 2017 and 2018). Broadly, across the study: Mean age, gender distribution, total cell number and subset yield were not different between patients and healthy donors. In the study, TCRB repertoires of sorted circulating CD4+ T cell subsets from recently diagnosed type 1 diabetes patients were compared with those of matched healthy donors. A total of under 120,000,000 sorted cells were examined across all samples, and RNA yield correlated strongly with the number of cells per subset. Regulatory and stem cell-like memory subsets were obtained from only 8 patients and roughly eight healthy donors, while naive and central memory subsets were obtained from all 30 or so donors.

From cysteine to phenylalanine, the CDR3 is 17 amino acids long. Kept here is only the CDR3 DNA, which spans 51 bases and is read in frame from base 1. The trim is 1 base for V and 10 bases for J, with a gap of 23 bases between the germline ends. As encoded in the germline V gene, CDR1 is MGHRA while CDR2 is YSYEKL. The entire amount of isolated RNA was reverse transcribed using the High Capacity cDNA Reverse Transcription Kit, so the sequenced TCRB transcripts were expressed ones. Deep immunoSEQ sequencing was applied to naive, central memory and regulatory T cell samples, giving an average of about 3.4 million total reads per sample. Sorted cells were lysed in RLT buffer, and RNA was extracted using DNase-treated RNeasy Micro or Mini kits according to cell number. Each cell subset was processed on its own to prevent cross-contamination, while patient and healthy donor samples were processed together. The immunoSEQ multiplex PCR was used to amplify TCRB sequences from cDNA, generating 87-bp fragments that spanned the CDR3 region. Sequencing of the amplicons was performed on the Illumina HiSeq platform. As for the original processing: Synthetic template baselines were used to correct PCR bias computationally, reads within Hamming distance 2 were collapsed, and singletons that could not be merged were discarded. Reads were aligned against IMGT to assign V, D and J genes, CDR3 length and insertions or deletions at six rearrangement sites. Clonotype counts were normalized to sorted cell number within each subset before computing true diversity and Gini coefficients with the tcR R package. Repertoire sharing was quantified using the overlap coefficient calculated on TCRB nucleotide sequences. As a proxy for the pre-selection repertoire, out-of-frame TCRB sequences from naive cells were analyzed. TCRdb holds this immuneACCESS table with in-frame rearrangements only. Some clones are missing; in checked studies, unresolved V genes explain under half, and the rest has no known cause. Clone size and the V and J calls come from that table; the DNA yielded D and trimming. This sample is represented by about 230,000 clones; 9% to 10% of them were singletons. The ten largest clonotypes hold approximately 0.035% of the sample.

Each donor gave one peripheral blood draw, averaging approximately 0.12 L, which was collected into heparinised tubes. Naive, central memory, regulatory and stem cell-like memory CD4+ T cells were sorted on a BD FACSAria II using a panel including CD45RO, CCR7, CD25, CD127, CD95 and CD27. Every sorted population had a purity above 95%. PBMCs were separated immediately by Lymphoprep density gradient centrifugation and were stained directly, without being cultured. So that batch effects would be minimized, each experiment stained and sorted samples in pairs, pairing one healthy donor with one patient. The study at large found these results: Because the HLA sub-analyses included only small numbers of individuals, any influence of HLA type on TCRB rearrangement was left unresolved. Patients with type 1 diabetes made fewer insertions and deleted more nucleotides at VDJ recombination sites, implying thymic rearrangement abnormalities. Because cDNA was sequenced instead of genomic DNA, activated cells with high expression could be over-represented, although the groups did not differ in activation or CD3 levels. Type 1 diabetes patients showed a moderate but significant shortening of TCRB CDR3 length in all four CD4+ subsets. Naive, central memory and regulatory TCRB repertoires appeared more similar among patients than among healthy donors. Shorter templates might have been favored by PCR, but patient and control samples were amplified and corrected together, so both groups would have been affected equally by any skew.

This sequence uses TRBV4-1 and TRBJ2-1; the D gene is perhaps TRBD2, from 5 matching bases. The sample was naive CD4+ T cells from blood. In the paper's terms, the cell subset or site label means: true naive CD4+ T cells. The source is a woman aged 18-30 years in good health. Here the CDR3 is given as CASSQGPGKTGKKEQFF. Here is the DNA: TGCGCCAGCAGCCAAGGGCCTGGGAAGACGGGGAAGAAAGAGCAGTTCTTC.